The present TCR beta chain was sequenced within a study of T cell changes during pregnancy in multiple sclerosis. Germline V gives CDR1 PRHDT, CDR2 FYEKMQ (reference sequence). The CDR3 runs to 15 residues. V gave up 5 bases and J gave up 6 bases; unmatched junction bases: 8. Repertoires were generated with immunoSEQ multiplex PCR, while TCRdb's copy carries only in-frame clones and drops some. The sample holds 12,000 or so clones, roughly 82% seen once. This sample comprised CD8+ T cells from peripheral blood mononuclear cells, obtained after pregnancy. The V and J genes are TRBV13 and TRBJ2-1; TRBD2 matches 9 bases. This TCR derives from a female donor in good health, enrolled as a control in a pregnancy study. The CDR3 here is CASSQGAGGSNEQFF. The CDR3 nucleotides are TGTGCCAGCAGCCAAGGGGCGGGGGGGAGCAATGAGCAGTTCTTC. Complete variable domain (other parts from reference TRBV13 and TRBJ2-1): AAGVIQSPRHLIKEKRETATLKCYPIPRHDTVYWYQQGPGQDPQFLISFYEKMQSDKGSIPDRFSAQQFSDYHSELNMSSLELGDSALYFCASSQGAGGSNEQFFGPGTRLTVL.